These 32 T cell receptor beta chains share one sample of origin, sequenced in a study of CD8+ T cells in alopecia areata. Those with alopecia areata gave lesional scalp punch biopsies and peripheral blood. After isolation, RNA underwent reverse transcription to generate cDNA as the sequencing template. Assay: immunoSEQ multiplex PCR; the TCRdb copy retains only in-frame clones and omits some. The profile shows around 10,000 clones, over 55% of them singletons. The sequences come from skin, collected at week 0. These receptors were collected from a human donor with alopecia areata.

This sequence joins TRBV19 and TRBJ2-1; 9 bases fit TRBD1. Germline assignment: CDR1 LNHDA and CDR2 SQIVND (reference sequence). V lost 5 bases and J lost 0; bases outside the gene matches: 5. The CDR3 is 16 amino acids. DNA for the CDR3: TGTGCCAGTAGTCCTGACAGGGGGAGCTCCTACAATGAGCAGTTCTTC. Translation gives CASSPDRGSSYNEQFF.

The V gene is TRBV2, the J gene TRBJ2-1; D not certain. CDR1 is SNHLY, CDR2 FYNNEI, per germline. The CDR3 sequence is 17 residues long. Trimming pared 1 base from V and 0 bases from J, leaving 13 bases between. The CDR3 region is CASSEVLRRSSYNEQFF. The CDR3 nucleotides are TGTGCCAGCAGTGAAGTATTGAGACGAAGCTCCTACAATGAGCAGTTCTTC.

The gene calls are TRBV6-1 and TRBJ1-5; D is unresolved. V shed 6 bases and J shed 2 bases, with 14 bases lying between them. The CDR3 is 15 residues long. Germline values: CDR1 MNHNS, CDR2 SASEGT. The CDR3 sequence is CASSPTAGGNQPQHF. The CDR3 DNA reads as TGTGCCAGCAGCCCTACTGCTGGGGGCAATCAGCCCCAGCATTTT.

A few counts support this clone. The V gene is TRBV9, the J gene TRBJ1-6; 7 positions match TRBD1. Germline values: CDR1 SGDLS, CDR2 YYNGEE. The CDR3 is 19 residues long. V lost 3 bases and J lost 0; bases outside the gene matches: 12. The CDR3 is CASSASKTGITSYNSPLHF. The CDR3 bases are TGTGCCAGCAGCGCATCCAAGACAGGGATCACCTCCTATAATTCACCCCTCCACTTT. The variable domain in full, completed from reference TRBV9 and TRBJ1-6, reads DSGVTQTPKHLITATGQRVTLRCSPRSGDLSVYWYQQSLDQGLQFLIQYYNGEERAKGNILERFSAQQFPDLHSELNLSSLELGDSALYFCASSASKTGITSYNSPLHFGNGTRLTVT.

CDR3 loop: CASRPRQLDEKLFF. The CDR3 DNA reads as TGTGCCAGCAGACCAAGACAACTCGATGAAAAACTGTTTTTT. The chain combines TRBV2 with TRBJ1-4; D not certain. Per germline, CDR1 SNHLY and CDR2 FYNNEI. V lost 6 bases to trimming and J lost 6 bases, with 14 bases between them. The CDR3 is 14 residues long. Based on the CDR3 plus reference TRBV2 and TRBJ1-4, the full variable domain is EPEVTQTPSHQVTQMGQEVILRCVPISNHLYFYWYRQILGQKVEFLVSFYNNEISEKSEIFDDQFSVERPDGSNFTLKIRSTKLEDSAMYFCASRPRQLDEKLFFGSGTQLSVL.

This rearrangement joins TRBV30 to TRBJ2-3, with D unclear. Trimming took off 4 bases at V and 4 bases at J, with 12 bases between the two ends. Germline assignment: CDR1 GTSNPN and CDR2 SVGIG (reference sequence). The length of the CDR3 is 13 residues. Here the CDR3 reads CAWTRKGPDTQYF. CDR3 DNA sequence: TGTGCCTGGACCAGGAAAGGGCCAGATACGCAGTATTTT.

This sequence joins TRBV7-2 and TRBJ2-7, with 8 bases matching TRBD2. Losses at the gene ends were 3 bases for V and 4 bases for J; bases not matched to a gene: 8. The V gene's germline CDR1 is SGHTA and CDR2 FQGNSA. This CDR3 region has 15 residues. CDR3: CASSFHSGRSYEQYF. The CDR3 DNA reads TGTGCCAGCAGCTTTCACAGCGGGAGATCATACGAGCAGTACTTC.

This chain links TRBV7-6 with TRBJ2-1; 9 bases agree with TRBD2. Germline CDR1 reads SGHVS; CDR2 reads FNYEAQ. After removal of 0 bases from V and 6 bases from J, the junction contained 3 bases not matched to a gene. The CDR3 totals 15 residues. The CDR3 here is CASSLAGTSSNEQFF. DNA for the CDR3: TGTGCCAGCAGCTTAGCCGGGACTAGCTCCAATGAGCAGTTCTTC.

The chain links TRBV5-4 to TRBJ1-1; D remains unclear. The ends were cut back, 1 base at V and 0 bases at J, with 13 bases in the middle. The V gene's germline CDR1 is SGHNT and CDR2 YYREEE (reference sequence). This CDR3 is 16 amino acids long. Here the CDR3 reads CASSLIPRRMNTEAFF. DNA of the CDR3: TGTGCCAGCAGCTTGATACCCCGACGGATGAACACTGAAGCTTTCTTT.

This sequence joins TRBV27 and TRBJ2-7; 11 bases are shared with TRBD2. This CDR3 is built from 14 residues. Germline V gives CDR1 MNHEY, CDR2 SMNVEV (reference sequence). The J segment lost 6 bases and the V segment lost 4 bases, leaving 5 bases of the junction unmatched. The CDR3 region has the DNA TGTGCCAGCAGTTCCGTAGCGGGGGGGCCCGAGCAGTACTTC. This gives the protein CASSSVAGGPEQYF.

V gene TRBV7-8 combines with J gene TRBJ2-2; D possibly corresponds to TRBD1 (5 bases). The germline V gene encodes CDR1 SGHVS and CDR2 FQNEAQ. The germline V and J ends were trimmed by 2 bases and 2 bases, with 9 bases remaining between them. This CDR3 spans 15 amino acids. CDR3 protein: CASSLSRVNTGELFF. The CDR3, as DNA: TGTGCCAGCAGCTTATCCAGGGTTAACACCGGGGAGCTGTTTTTT.

The rearrangement uses TRBV6-5 and TRBJ1-5; D gene unclear. V lost 6 bases to trimming and J lost 5 bases, with 17 bases between them. Germline lookup yields CDR1 MNHEY and CDR2 SVGAGI. The CDR3 contains 15 residues. As DNA, the CDR3 is TGTGCCAGCAGCCGCTCCAGGACCGGCGATCAGCCCCAGCATTTT. This translates into CASSRSRTGDQPQHF.

The V and J genes are TRBV11-1 and TRBJ2-1, with D possibly called TRBD1 or TRBD2 (5 bases each). V was cut by 1 base and J by 0 bases, with 19 bases left in between. From germline, CDR1 is SGHAT and CDR2 FQDESV (reference sequence). The CDR3 is made up of 19 amino acids. Here the CDR3 reads CASSLGRVVWGSSYNEQFF. DNA of the CDR3: TGTGCCAGCAGCTTAGGAAGGGTGGTATGGGGGAGCTCCTACAATGAGCAGTTCTTC.

The chain links TRBV7-3 to TRBJ1-1; the D gene is possibly TRBD1 (6 bases). Per germline, CDR1 SGHTA and CDR2 FQGTGA. The CDR3 covers 14 residues. V lost 7 bases and J lost 6, with 18 bases in between. DNA of the CDR3: TGTGCCAGCAAAGGGGGGGCCTCACGGCCTGAAGCTTTCTTT. Translated, it gives CASKGGASRPEAFF.

The chain joins TRBV14 to TRBJ1-4; D is undetermined. The V gene's germline CDR1 is SGHDN and CDR2 FVKESK. The V gene lost 4 bases and the J gene lost 0 bases, with 12 bases spanning the gap. CDR3 length equals 16 residues. The CDR3: CASSPLPGSTNEKLFF. Written as DNA, the CDR3 is TGTGCCAGCAGCCCTTTACCGGGGTCAACTAATGAAAAACTGTTTTTT.

This clone appeared once. The gene calls are TRBV5-1 and TRBJ2-7; D remains unclear. Germline V gene sequence: CDR1 SGHRS, CDR2 YFSETQ. This CDR3 comprises 14 residues. V lost 4 bases and J lost 4, with 15 bases in between. CDR3 region: CASSTWLGGYEQYF. Here the CDR3 DNA reads TGCGCCAGCAGCACCTGGCTCGGCGGATACGAGCAGTACTTC. Drawing the rest from reference TRBV5-1 and TRBJ2-7, the complete variable domain is KAGVTQTPRYLIKTRGQQVTLSCSPISGHRSVSWYQQTPGQGLQFLFEYFSETQRNKGNFPGRFSGRQFSNSRSEMNVSTLELGDSALYLCASSTWLGGYEQYFGPGTRLTVT.

This chain links TRBV9 with TRBJ1-2; D possibly corresponds to TRBD1 (5 bases). This CDR3 has 13 amino acids. V was clipped by 4 bases and J by 10 bases, with 17 bases between them. CDR1 SGDLS and CDR2 YYNGEE come from the germline V gene. The DNA of the CDR3 is TGTGCCAGCAGCCCGTCAAGCGGGGGGGACTACACCTTC. Its protein product is CASSPSSGGDYTF.

This chain joins TRBV6-1 and TRBJ2-7, with D perhaps TRBD1 (6 bases). This CDR3 is 13 amino acids long. Between the trimmed V and J ends, which lost 8 bases and 1 base, there was a span of 12 bases. CDR1 and CDR2 from the germline V gene are MNHNS and SASEGT. In DNA, the CDR3 is TGTGCCAGCGGACCGGGACATTCCTACGAGCAGTACTTC. Protein: CASGPGHSYEQYF.

This clone showed up just a few times. J is TRBJ2-3 and V is TRBV11-2, with 12 bases matching TRBD2. This CDR3 region has 15 residues. The germline CDR1 and CDR2 sequences are SGHAT and FQNNGV. The V gene end was trimmed by 5 bases and the J gene end by 5 bases; junction bases not matched to a gene: 5. For the CDR3, the DNA is TGTGCCAGCAGCGTAATGACTAGCGGGGGAGATACGCAGTATTTT. This encodes CASSVMTSGGDTQYF.

The chain recombines TRBV30 with TRBJ1-1; TRBD1 aligns across 9 bases. This CDR3 has 13 amino acids. V shed 5 bases, J shed 1 base, and the junction held 2 bases outside the gene matches. Germline CDR1 GTSNPN, CDR2 SVGIG (reference sequence). The CDR3 DNA is TGTGCCTGGGGGACAGGGTGGAACACTGAAGCTTTCTTT. This translates into CAWGTGWNTEAFF.

This clone is medium-sized by share. V gene TRBV11-2 combines with J gene TRBJ2-3, with no clear D. The CDR3 runs to 11 residues. The germline V and J ends were trimmed by 2 bases and 6 bases, with 3 bases remaining between them. Germline V lookup: CDR1 SGHAT, CDR2 FQNNGV. The DNA of the CDR3 is TGTGCCAGCAGCTTACTGGATACGCAGTATTTT. Translating gives CASSLLDTQYF.

The chain joins TRBV6-1 to TRBJ1-1; maybe TRBD1 (6 bases). This CDR3 has 14 residues. Deletions cut 6 bases from V and 1 base from J, with 12 bases between. CDR1 is MNHNS, CDR2 SASEGT, per germline. The CDR3 here is CASRDGQTNTEAFF. In DNA form, the CDR3 reads TGTGCCAGCAGGGACGGACAGACGAACACTGAAGCTTTCTTT.

The rearrangement uses TRBV6-7 and TRBJ2-1, with 10 positions matching TRBD2. Being an ORF, TRBV6-7 has a function that is uncertain. Trimming at V came to 8 bases and at J to 7 bases, leaving 11 bases not matched to a gene. This CDR3 has 15 amino acids. CDR3 protein: CASAPLAGEGNEQFF. CDR3 nucleotide sequence: TGTGCCAGCGCCCCGCTAGCGGGAGAAGGTAATGAGCAGTTCTTC.

CDR3 nucleotides: TGTGCCAGCAGCTCCAGCCTTACCCTTGATTCACCCCTCCACTTT. Protein: CASSSSLTLDSPLHF. The V gene is TRBV9, the J gene TRBJ1-6; D ambiguous. Germline V gene data show CDR1 as SGDLS and CDR2 as YYNGEE. V was trimmed by 4 bases and J by 8 bases, leaving 16 bases between them. The CDR3 is made up of 15 amino acids. The full variable domain, rest sourced from reference TRBV9 and TRBJ1-6, is DSGVTQTPKHLITATGQRVTLRCSPRSGDLSVYWYQQSLDQGLQFLIQYYNGEERAKGNILERFSAQQFPDLHSELNLSSLELGDSALYFCASSSSLTLDSPLHFGNGTRLTVT.

This clone is labeled as medium-sized. The chain uses TRBV11-2 and TRBJ1-2, with D possibly being TRBD1 (6 bases). Per germline, CDR1 SGHAT and CDR2 FQNNGV. Trimming took 3 bases from V and 6 from J, leaving 14 bases between them. This CDR3 comprises 14 residues. The CDR3 nucleotides read TGTGCCAGCAGCTTTGATCAGGGGAGGAATGGCTACACCTTC. As protein: CASSFDQGRNGYTF.

The CDR3 protein is CASSDGETLQRAEAFF. The CDR3 DNA reads TGTGCCAGCAGCGACGGCGAGACCCTCCAAAGGGCTGAAGCTTTCTTT. V gene TRBV27 combines with J gene TRBJ1-1; D is uncertain. Germline lookup yields CDR1 MNHEY and CDR2 SMNVEV (reference sequence). Trimming removed 6 bases from V and 6 bases from J, with 23 bases in between. The CDR3 is made up of 16 amino acids.

This clone was seen a single time. J is TRBJ2-7 and V is TRBV19, with TRBD1 matching 7 bases. This CDR3 region has 15 residues. Losses at the gene ends were 0 bases for V and 4 bases for J; bases not matched to a gene: 6. The V gene's germline CDR1 is LNHDA and CDR2 SQIVND (reference sequence). CDR3 sequence (DNA): TGTGCCAGTAGTATAGAGGGCAGGGGGAAATACGAGCAGTACTTC. Its translation is CASSIEGRGKYEQYF.

This clone has just a few counts. The chain uses TRBV6-6 and TRBJ2-3; 11 bases match TRBD2. Germline V lookup: CDR1 MNHNY, CDR2 SVGAGI (reference sequence). The CDR3 runs to 15 residues. With 5 bases clipped from V and 2 bases from J, the junction kept 3 bases outside the gene matches. The CDR3 region has the DNA TGTGCCAGCAGTACGACTAGCGGGAACACAGATACGCAGTATTTT. Translating it yields CASSTTSGNTDTQYF.

The table lists this clone with a count of one. This chain links TRBV6-1 with TRBJ2-5; D uncertain. The DNA end is more similar to TRBJ2-7, so the J call may be wrong. This CDR3 contains 15 residues. Germline V gives CDR1 MNHNS, CDR2 SASEGT. CDR3 residues: CASSGRRLGSYEQYF. CDR3 nucleotides: TGTGCCAGCAGTGGTCGGAGATTGGGATCCTACGAGCAGTACTTC.

A few counts support this clone. The J gene is TRBJ1-1, the V gene TRBV4-1, with unresolved D. Germline values: CDR1 MGHRA, CDR2 YSYEKL. There are 15 residues in the CDR3. Deletions cut 4 bases from V and 6 bases from J, with 18 bases between. CDR3 loop: CASSLIHGIGSEAFF. CDR3 DNA sequence: TGCGCCAGCAGCCTAATACACGGTATCGGGTCTGAAGCTTTCTTT.

This clone was counted only a few times. The V call is TRBV4-1, the J call TRBJ2-7; no definite D call. Germline values: CDR1 MGHRA, CDR2 YSYEKL. This CDR3 contains 13 residues. V lost 0 bases, J lost 4 bases, and 7 bases lay in between. The CDR3 nucleotides read TGCGCCAGCAGCCAAGAATCGAGATACGAGCAGTACTTC. This sequence encodes CASSQESRYEQYF.

V usage is TRBV29-1 and J usage is TRBJ1-4, with 8 nucleotides matching TRBD1. The CDR3 sequence is 11 residues long. Germline lookup yields CDR1 SQVTM and CDR2 ANQGSEA. After removal of 6 bases from V and 8 bases from J, the junction contained 2 bases not matched to a gene. Here the CDR3 DNA reads TGCAGCGTGGACAGGGTGGAAAAACTGTTTTTT. Residues: CSVDRVEKLFF.